The clone carrying this TCR beta chain has at least ten counts. Its antigen is not known. This sample is drawn from a study of CD8 T cells in ankylosing spondylitis. Overall study results and limits: A TCR beta motif made of 7 to 9 highly homologous variants seemed typical of ankylosing spondylitis blood. Past studies reported some motif variants in reactive arthritis synovial fluid and blood.

The TCR beta libraries were generated through quantitative 5'-RACE incorporating molecular barcodes. Using its own MiXCR run on the 5' RACE reads, TCRdb lists one record per CDR3 protein. The profile covers more than 650,000 distinct CDR3 sequences, with around 11% appearing a single time and 0.45% to 0.6% taken by the ten largest. The TCR comes from a male donor with ankylosing spondylitis. Input material: blood, either unsorted or a sorted T cell fraction (not recorded which).

The CDR3 region is CASLGTGYPSTQYF. As DNA, the CDR3 is TGTGCCAGCCTAGGGACAGGCTACCCCTCGACGCAGTATTTT. The chain employs TRBV12-3 or TRBV12-4 and TRBJ2-3; 8 bases match TRBD1. The CDR3 length is 14 residues. With 8 bases clipped from V and 9 bases from J, the junction kept 13 bases outside the gene matches.